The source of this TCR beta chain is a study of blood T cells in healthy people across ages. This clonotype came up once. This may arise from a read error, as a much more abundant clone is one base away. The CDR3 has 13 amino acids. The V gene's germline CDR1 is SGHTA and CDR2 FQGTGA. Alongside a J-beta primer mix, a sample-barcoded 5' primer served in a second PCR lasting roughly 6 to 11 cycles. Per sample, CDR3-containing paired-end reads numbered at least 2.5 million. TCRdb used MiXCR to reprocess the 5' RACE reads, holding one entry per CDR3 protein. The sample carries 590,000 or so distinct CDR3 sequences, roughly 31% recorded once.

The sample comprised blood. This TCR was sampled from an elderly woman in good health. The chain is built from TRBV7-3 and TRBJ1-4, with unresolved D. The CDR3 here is CASSLSRGERLFF. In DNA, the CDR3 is TGTGCCAGCAGCTTATCGCGTGGTGAAAGACTGTTTTTT.